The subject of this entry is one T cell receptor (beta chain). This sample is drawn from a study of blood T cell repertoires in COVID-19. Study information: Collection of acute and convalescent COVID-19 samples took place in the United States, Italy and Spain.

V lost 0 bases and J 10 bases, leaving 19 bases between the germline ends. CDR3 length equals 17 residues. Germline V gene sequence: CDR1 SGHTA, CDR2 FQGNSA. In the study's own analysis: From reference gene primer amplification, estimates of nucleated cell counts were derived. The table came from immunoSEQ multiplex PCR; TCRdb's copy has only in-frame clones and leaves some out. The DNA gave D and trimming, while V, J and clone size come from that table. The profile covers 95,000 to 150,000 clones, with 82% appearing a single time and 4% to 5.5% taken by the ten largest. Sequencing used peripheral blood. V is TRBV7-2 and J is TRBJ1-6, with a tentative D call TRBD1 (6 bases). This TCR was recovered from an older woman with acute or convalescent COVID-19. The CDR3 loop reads CASSLANLGGLGSPLHF. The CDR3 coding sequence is TGTGCCAGCAGCTTAGCGAACCTCGGGGGGCTGGGATCACCCCTCCACTTT.